The 29 T cell receptor beta chains presented below share a single source sample, sequenced in a study of CD8+ T cells in alopecia areata (dated by TCRdb to about 2018). In the paper's terms, the time point label means: baseline before oral tofacitinib. The library was obtained by the immunoSEQ multiplex PCR assay. RNA was extracted from all samples and reverse transcribed into cDNA as template for TCR sequencing. Held by TCRdb, this immuneACCESS table contains in-frame sequences only and omits some clones. Under half of the omission traces to an unresolved V gene where checked; the cause of the rest is unknown. In this sample the table shows 140,000 to 150,000 clones, about 60% of which occur a single time. Together, the top ten hold nearly 6.5% of the sample. The source material was CD4+ T cells sorted from blood, sampled at week 0. The source is a human donor with alopecia areata.

This rearrangement joins TRBV28 to TRBJ2-5; perhaps D is TRBD1 or TRBD2 (5 bases each). V lost 8 bases, J lost 0 bases, and 7 bases lay in between. CDR1 and CDR2 (germline): MDHEN, SYDVKM. CDR3 size: 12 residues. CDR3 sequence reads: CASGGYQETQYF. CDR3 bases: TGTGCCAGCGGGGGATACCAAGAGACCCAGTACTTC.

The chain links TRBV2 to TRBJ2-3, with D unclear. The CDR3 is 11 amino acids. V was clipped by 1 base and J by 5 bases, with 1 base between them. Germline CDR1 SNHLY, CDR2 FYNNEI. CDR3 amino acids: CASSEEDTQYF. The CDR3 DNA follows: TGTGCCAGCAGTGAAGAAGATACGCAGTATTTT.

The chain is built from TRBV29-1 and TRBJ1-2; 11 bases align to TRBD1. Germline-derived CDR1 and CDR2 are SQVTM and ANQGSEA. This CDR3 is 15 amino acids long. V shed 6 bases, J shed 4 bases, and the junction held 10 bases outside the gene matches. This chain's CDR3 is CSVLRDRGTIYGYTF. CDR3 in DNA: TGCAGCGTGCTTCGGGACAGGGGGACGATCTATGGCTACACCTTC.

The chain links TRBV18 to TRBJ2-3, with 7 bases matching TRBD1. With 8 bases clipped from V and 3 bases from J, the junction kept 5 bases outside the gene matches. There are 13 residues in the CDR3. Germline V gene sequence: CDR1 KGHSH, CDR2 LQKENI. The CDR3 DNA follows: TGTGCCAGCATCGGGACAGCAACAGATACGCAGTATTTT. Amino acid sequence: CASIGTATDTQYF.

This clone was detected a few times. The chain has TRBV29-1 and TRBJ2-3; either TRBD1 or TRBD2 may supply D (6 bases each). V was shortened by 4 bases and J by 4 bases, with 9 bases between the two germline ends. Germline V lookup: CDR1 SQVTM, CDR2 ANQGSEA. The CDR3 runs 12 residues. The CDR3 protein is CSVARGADTQYF. CDR3 DNA: TGCAGCGTTGCGAGGGGGGCAGATACGCAGTATTTT.

This clone was seen a single time. The V and J genes are TRBV5-1 and TRBJ1-1; 7 bases line up with TRBD1. V was pared by 5 bases and J by 3 bases, with 10 bases of the junction left unmatched. Germline V gene lookup returns CDR1 SGHRS and CDR2 YFSETQ. The CDR3 covers 15 residues. The CDR3 here is CASRPNQGVHTEAFF. CDR3 coding DNA: TGCGCCAGCAGGCCCAACCAGGGGGTCCACACTGAAGCTTTCTTT. The full variable domain, rest sourced from reference TRBV5-1 and TRBJ1-1, is KAGVTQTPRYLIKTRGQQVTLSCSPISGHRSVSWYQQTPGQGLQFLFEYFSETQRNKGNFPGRFSGRQFSNSRSEMNVSTLELGDSALYLCASRPNQGVHTEAFFGQGTRLTVV.

Note on this clone: Other DNA sequences in this specimen translate into the identical CDR3. This chain uses TRBV29-1 with TRBJ2-5; D may correspond to TRBD1 or TRBD2 (5 bases each). V lost 6 bases and J 5 bases, leaving 7 bases between the germline ends. The CDR3 runs 10 residues. In germline, CDR1 is SQVTM, CDR2 ANQGSEA. The CDR3 spells CSVGEETQYF. The CDR3 DNA reads as TGCAGCGTGGGGGAGGAGACCCAGTACTTC.

This rearrangement joins TRBV9 to TRBJ2-1; D might be TRBD1 (5 bases). The CDR3 extends over 15 amino acids. Germline CDR1 reads SGDLS; CDR2 reads YYNGEE. The V and J ends lost 3 bases and 0 bases respectively, with 10 bases between them. The DNA of the CDR3 is TGTGCCAGCAGCGCGGGTAGGGGCTCCTACAATGAGCAGTTCTTC. Its translation is CASSAGRGSYNEQFF.

This clone appeared many times. The chain carries TRBV6-5 and TRBJ2-3, with D uncertain. With 6 bases removed from V and 2 bases from J, the gap between germline ends came to 15 bases. CDR1 and CDR2 from the germline V gene are MNHEY and SVGAGI. The CDR3 sequence is 15 residues long. This CDR3 is CASSLRNRATDTQYF. CDR3 coding DNA: TGTGCCAGCAGCTTAAGGAACAGAGCCACAGATACGCAGTATTTT.

This sequence joins TRBV29-1 and TRBJ1-1, with no clear D. V lost 4 bases and J lost 1, with 10 bases in between. CDR3 length: 13 residues. Germline assignment: CDR1 SQVTM and CDR2 ANQGSEA. CDR3 loop: CSVGFSQNTEAFF. The CDR3 DNA follows: TGCAGCGTTGGGTTCAGCCAGAACACTGAAGCTTTCTTT.

V is TRBV10-3 and J is TRBJ1-1; D is uncertain. The CDR3 loop spans 12 amino acids. Germline assignment: CDR1 ENHRY and CDR2 SYGVKD. The ends were cut back, 4 bases at V and 4 bases at J, with 7 bases in the middle. In nucleotides, the CDR3 is TGTGCCATCAGTGCGACCCCCACTGAAGCTTTCTTT. Its protein product is CAISATPTEAFF.

The chain combines TRBV5-6 with TRBJ1-2; unclear D gene. CDR1 is SGHDT, CDR2 YYEEEE, per germline. Trimming left V 3 bases short and J 5 bases short, with 14 bases between. The CDR3 is 14 residues long. CDR3 loop: CASSSEGLEYGYTF. The CDR3 DNA reads as TGTGCCAGCAGCTCGGAGGGTTTGGAGTATGGCTACACCTTC.

The table lists this clone with a few counts. The missing conserved phenylalanine or tryptophan at the end of this CDR3 makes a read error likely. The limits of the CDR3 on the DNA are not certain, so only TCRdb's listed CDR3 is given. The V call is TRBV29-1, the J call TRBJ1-4; the table's D call, TRBD1, has no DNA check behind it. The CDR3 numbers 10 amino acids, ends counted. Per the germline V gene, CDR1 is SQVTM and CDR2 is ANQGSEA. The CDR3 is CSVAGDIPWN.

This clone was observed a few times. The genes are TRBV10-3 and TRBJ2-7, with no clear D. V dropped 0 bases and J dropped 5 bases, with 5 bases sitting between them. The germline V gene has CDR1 ENHRY and CDR2 SYGVKD. There are 12 residues in the CDR3. CDR3 DNA sequence: TGTGCCATCAGTGAGTCGGTCCACGAGCAGTACTTC. Translation: CAISESVHEQYF.

This clone appeared a few times. The V call is TRBV9, the J call TRBJ2-1; TRBD2 agrees at 12 bases. The junction had 2 bases not matched to a gene; V was cut back by 4 bases and J by 3 bases. Per germline, CDR1 SGDLS and CDR2 YYNGEE. The CDR3 is 15 residues long. The CDR3 spells CASSRLAGVYNEQFF. The CDR3 nucleotides are TGTGCCAGCAGCAGACTAGCGGGGGTCTACAATGAGCAGTTCTTC.

The V and J genes are TRBV5-6 and TRBJ1-6; 11 bases agree with TRBD1. The germline V gene encodes CDR1 SGHDT and CDR2 YYEEEE. The CDR3 sequence is 18 residues long. After removal of 2 bases from V and 7 bases from J, the junction contained 11 bases not matched to a gene. The chain's CDR3 is CASSLPDGQGARNSPLHF. The CDR3 nucleotides read TGTGCCAGCAGCTTACCCGATGGACAGGGGGCGAGGAATTCACCCCTCCACTTT.

The V and J genes are TRBV18 and TRBJ1-1; tentative D call: TRBD1 (6 bases). The CDR3 length is 12 residues. The V and J ends lost 3 bases and 9 bases respectively, with 11 bases between them. Germline V gene data show CDR1 as KGHSH and CDR2 as LQKENI. The CDR3 DNA sequence: TGTGCCAGCTCACCGGGACAATCAAAAGCTTTCTTT. This translates into CASSPGQSKAFF.

V is TRBV30 and J is TRBJ2-1; D tentatively reads TRBD1 or TRBD2 (6 bases each). This CDR3 is built from 11 residues. Germline loops: CDR1 GTSNPN, CDR2 SVGIG (reference sequence). With 5 bases removed from V and 8 bases from J, the gap between germline ends came to 10 bases. The CDR3 reads CAWGRGDEQFF. The DNA of the CDR3 is TGTGCCTGGGGAAGGGGGGATGAGCAGTTCTTC.

This clone was seen only a few times. V is TRBV30 and J is TRBJ2-3; D is undetermined. With 4 bases removed from V and 2 bases from J, the gap between germline ends came to 10 bases. Germline CDR1 GTSNPN, CDR2 SVGIG (reference sequence). The CDR3 totals 13 residues. CDR3: CAWNAGYTDTQYF. CDR3 nucleotides: TGTGCCTGGAATGCCGGCTACACAGATACGCAGTATTTT.

V usage is TRBV25-1 and J usage is TRBJ1-2; no reliable D call. V was pared by 4 bases and J by 8 bases, with 14 bases between. The germline V gene encodes CDR1 MGHDK and CDR2 SYGVNS. There are 13 residues in the CDR3. The DNA of the CDR3 is TGTGCCAGCAGTGCAGACCCGGTTCCAGGCTACACCTTC. This gives the protein CASSADPVPGYTF.

This clone was detected a few times. The chain carries TRBV10-3 and TRBJ2-1; D gene unclear. V was cut by 1 base and J by 8 bases, with 9 bases left in between. Per germline, CDR1 ENHRY and CDR2 SYGVKD. This CDR3 is 13 amino acids long. The CDR3 DNA reads TGTGCCATCAGTGAGTTAGATTGGTATGAGCAGTTCTTC. Protein sequence: CAISELDWYEQFF.

The rearrangement joins TRBV29-1 to TRBJ2-3; unclear D gene. The CDR3 extends over 15 amino acids. Germline CDR1 is SQVTM and CDR2 is ANQGSEA. Trimming left V 4 bases short and J 0 bases short, with 14 bases between. Written as DNA, the CDR3 is TGCAGCGTTGCCCGACATTTATCTAGCACAGATACGCAGTATTTT. It specifies CSVARHLSSTDTQYF.

The chain joins TRBV5-1 to TRBJ2-6, with TRBD2 as a possible D gene (5 bases). CDR1 and CDR2 (germline): SGHRS, YFSETQ. V shed 4 bases and J shed 0 bases, with 11 bases lying between them. This CDR3 region has 16 residues. The DNA of the CDR3 is TGCGCCAGCAGCGTGACTGGGAGCTCTGGGGCCAACGTCCTGACTTTC. Protein product: CASSVTGSSGANVLTF.

The chain employs TRBV6-5 and TRBJ2-7; D may match TRBD1 or TRBD2 (5 bases each). The germline CDR1 and CDR2 sequences are MNHEY and SVGAGI. The CDR3 is made up of 15 amino acids. Deletions cut 0 bases from V and 3 bases from J, with 12 bases between. CDR3 coding DNA: TGTGCCAGCAGTTACTCCCAAGGGGCGGGCTACGAGCAGTACTTC. Protein product: CASSYSQGAGYEQYF.

The J gene is TRBJ2-3, the V gene TRBV29-1, with a possible D match to TRBD1 (5 bases). CDR3 length: 13 amino acids. V lost 5 bases and J lost 3, with 12 bases in between. Looked up from germline, CDR1 is SQVTM and CDR2 is ANQGSEA. DNA of the CDR3: TGCAGCGTTCTTCAGGGTTGGACAGATACGCAGTATTTT. Encoded protein: CSVLQGWTDTQYF.

This clone appeared a few times. V is TRBV5-1 and J is TRBJ2-3, with TRBD1 matching over 9 bases. Trimming took 0 bases from V and 5 from J; bases not matched to a gene: 4. The CDR3 runs 15 residues. The V gene's germline CDR1 is SGHRS and CDR2 YFSETQ. CDR3 nucleotides: TGCGCCAGCAGCTTGGGTGGGACAGGGAAAGATACGCAGTATTTT. It specifies CASSLGGTGKDTQYF.

This sequence joins TRBV2 and TRBJ1-5; no firm D call. The V gene's germline CDR1 is SNHLY and CDR2 FYNNEI. CDR3 length: 14 amino acids. Trimming took off 3 bases at V and 7 bases at J, with 13 bases between the two ends. The CDR3 loop reads CASSEVAPRQPQHF. CDR3 bases: TGTGCCAGCAGTGAGGTGGCTCCCCGGCAGCCCCAGCATTTT. The full variable domain, in which reference TRBV2 and TRBJ1-5 provide the parts outside the CDR3, is EPEVTQTPSHQVTQMGQEVILRCVPISNHLYFYWYRQILGQKVEFLVSFYNNEISEKSEIFDDQFSVERPDGSNFTLKIRSTKLEDSAMYFCASSEVAPRQPQHFGDGTRLSIL.

The chain employs TRBV29-1 and TRBJ1-3; 8 bases line up with TRBD1. CDR1 SQVTM and CDR2 ANQGSEA come from the germline V gene. The V segment lost 5 bases and the J segment 1 base; nucleotides outside the gene matches: 1. The CDR3 loop spans 13 amino acids. This chain's CDR3 is CSVRTGSGNTIYF. DNA of the CDR3: TGCAGCGTTCGGACAGGGTCTGGAAACACCATATATTTT.

The chain employs TRBV2 and TRBJ2-3; the D call may be TRBD1 or TRBD2 (7 bases each). CDR3 size: 14 residues. Deletions cut 10 bases from V and 0 bases from J, with 14 bases between. The germline V gene has CDR1 SNHLY and CDR2 FYNNEI. The CDR3 reads CATGGVSSTDTQYF. DNA of the CDR3: TGTGCCACAGGGGGGGTATCTAGCACAGATACGCAGTATTTT.